This T cell receptor (beta chain) derives from a study of T-cell memory formation after mild COVID-19. Overall study: Across donors, TCR clusters were largely donor specific. Study-level findings and limits: Some clones that responded were present in memory (sampled pre-infection), which suggests cross-reactive memory joined. Contracting CD4+ clones were located mainly in CM and EM, and CD8+ clones in EMRA. Later expanders leaned CD4+, whereas clones that contracted between day 15 and 85 were balanced CD4/CD8.

This clonotype was observed a few times. Its antigen is currently unknown. TCRdb analysed the 5' RACE reads with MiXCR anew, one entry per CDR3 protein. The sample yields 350,000 to 500,000 distinct CDR3 sequences, roughly 20% seen once. Germline V gene lookup returns CDR1 GTSNPN and CDR2 SVGIG (reference sequence). Between the trimmed V and J ends, which lost 5 bases and 7 bases, there was a span of 18 bases. CDR3 length equals 15 residues. This sequence was found in an adult woman who had mild COVID-19 (a few samples of this study predate the infection). Cell type and time point are not known. The chain combines TRBV30 with TRBJ1-6; possible D gene TRBD1, 6 bases. The sample taken for sequencing was PBMCs or a T cell subset sorted from them (not recorded which). In DNA form, the CDR3 reads TGTGCCTGGCGACGACAGGCCATAGAGAATTCACCCCTCCACTTT. It is translated as CAWRRQAIENSPLHF.